The 24 T cell receptor beta chains below all came from one sample that was sequenced in a study of T cell repertoires in cytomegalovirus infection (dated by TCRdb to the late 2010s). These receptors lack a known antigen. In the paper's terms, the treatment or condition label means: in vitro stimulation with specific CMV peptide epitopes to enrich CMV-specific T cells. Sequenced using an Illumina HiSeq 1500. In-frame beta chains were kept once TCRdb had trimmed the public reads at Q25 with fastp and called clones with MiXCR. Every entry covers one CDR3 protein and lists the most common genes and DNA from its rows. The sample contains approximately 600,000 distinct CDR3 sequences, approximately 40% of them found a single time. The biggest ten clones account for about 46% of the sample. The specimen comprised cultured PBMCs, sampled from culture after CMV antigen stimulation. The source of these receptors is a human donor in good health (CMV status not recorded). Some clones in this sample may be carry-over from other donors' samples.

DNA for the CDR3: TGTGCCAGCAGCTTCCAAGCGAGGGATGAGCAGTTCTTC. It translates to CASSFQARDEQFF. The chain uses TRBV7-2 and TRBJ2-1, with D possibly TRBD2 on 5 matching bases. The CDR3 length is 13 residues. Germline V CDR1 and CDR2: SGHTA, FQGNSA. V was cut by 3 bases and J by 8 bases, with 11 bases left in between.

The chain uses TRBV6-1 and TRBJ2-5; D remains ambiguous. V lost 3 bases and J lost 0, with 5 bases in between. CDR3 length: 13 residues. The germline CDR1 and CDR2 sequences are MNHNS and SASEGT. Written as DNA, the CDR3 is TGTGCCAGCAGTGATTATCACCAAGAGACCCAGTACTTC. This codes for CASSDYHQETQYF.

The chain uses TRBV19 and TRBJ1-5; TRBD1 matches 8 bases. The germline gives CDR1 LNHDA, CDR2 SQIVND (reference sequence). This CDR3 has 18 amino acids. V shed 3 bases and J 0 bases; nucleotides not matched to a gene: 10. CDR3 protein: CASSMSPGQAYSNQPQHF. The CDR3 bases are TGTGCCAGTAGTATGTCCCCGGGACAGGCGTATAGCAATCAGCCCCAGCATTTT.

The chain is built from TRBV6-8 and TRBJ1-5, with D uncertain. The V end lost 11 bases, the J end lost 0 bases, and 5 bases lay between the germline ends. CDR1 MNHGY and CDR2 SAAAGT come from the germline V gene. This CDR3 is built from 11 residues. The CDR3 reads CAPNSNQPQHF. The CDR3, as DNA: TGTGCCCCTAATAGCAATCAGCCCCAGCATTTT.

The chain is built from TRBV12-3 or TRBV12-4 and TRBJ2-6, with no clear D. V gave up 4 bases and J gave up 0 bases, with 10 bases separating them. This CDR3 is built from 16 residues. The chain's CDR3 is CASSYPGDSGANVLTF. Written as DNA, the CDR3 is TGTGCCAGCAGTTATCCTGGAGACTCTGGGGCCAACGTCCTGACTTTC.

The chain joins TRBV11-2 to TRBJ2-7; maybe TRBD1 (5 bases). Looked up from germline, CDR1 is SGHAT and CDR2 is FQNNGV. V gave up 5 bases and J gave up 4 bases, with 12 bases separating them. The CDR3 totals 13 residues. CDR3 coding DNA: TGTGCCAGCAGCCCGGACACCCTATACGAGCAGTACTTC. As protein: CASSPDTLYEQYF.

This clonotype was counted only a few times. The chain uses TRBV7-6 and TRBJ2-5; no clear D gene. The CDR3 is 14 residues long. Germline values: CDR1 SGHVS, CDR2 FNYEAQ. Trimming stripped 0 bases from V and 1 base from J, with 6 bases between. Here the CDR3 reads CASSLAPIQETQYF. The DNA of the CDR3 is TGTGCCAGCAGCTTAGCGCCAATCCAAGAGACCCAGTACTTC.

The sample holds a few counts of this clonotype. The chain recombines TRBV7-9 with TRBJ2-7; TRBD2 aligns across 12 bases. Germline V gene sequence: CDR1 SEHNR, CDR2 FQNEAQ (reference sequence). This CDR3 is 16 amino acids long. Losses at the gene ends were 6 bases for V and 0 bases for J; bases not matched to a gene: 6. The CDR3 spells CASSGSSGGASYEQYF. DNA of the CDR3: TGTGCCAGCAGTGGGTCTAGCGGGGGGGCCTCCTACGAGCAGTACTTC.

The gene calls are TRBV14 and TRBJ2-5; D is perhaps TRBD1 or TRBD2 (5 bases each). The germline CDR1 and CDR2 sequences are SGHDN and FVKESK. V lost 0 bases and J lost 7, with 15 bases in between. This CDR3 has 15 amino acids. The CDR3 sequence is CASSQDLGRRTTQYF. In nucleotides, the CDR3 is TGTGCCAGCAGCCAAGATTTGGGACGGCGTACGACCCAGTACTTC.

This clonotype appeared once. The chain combines TRBV10-3 with TRBJ2-4; no definite D call. This CDR3 spans 16 amino acids. Germline loops: CDR1 ENHRY, CDR2 SYGVKD. V was clipped by 4 bases and J by 0 bases, with 13 bases between them. CDR3 sequence reads: CAISGSPGLAKNIQYF. As DNA, the CDR3 is TGTGCCATCAGTGGATCTCCCGGTCTAGCCAAAAACATTCAGTACTTC.

The rearrangement links TRBV28 to TRBJ2-7, with no clear D. Germline values: CDR1 MDHEN, CDR2 SYDVKM. This CDR3 spans 13 amino acids. V lost 4 bases and J 4 bases, leaving 11 bases between the germline ends. This CDR3 is CASSSPHLYEQYF. CDR3 in DNA: TGTGCCAGCAGTTCCCCCCACCTATACGAGCAGTACTTC.

Only a few counts were recorded for this clonotype. This chain joins TRBV7-8 and TRBJ2-7; D tentatively fits TRBD1 or TRBD2 (5 bases each). Germline V gives CDR1 SGHVS, CDR2 FQNEAQ. The CDR3 totals 14 residues. V was cut by 5 bases and J by 0 bases, with 11 bases left in between. DNA of the CDR3: TGTGCCAGCAGCACGGGGCGGGCCTCCTACGAGCAGTACTTC. Its translation: CASSTGRASYEQYF.

This clonotype showed up many times. This chain links TRBV7-2 with TRBJ2-2; 10 bases align to TRBD2. Germline CDR1 and CDR2: SGHTA and FQGNSA. The V and J ends lost 5 bases and 1 base, in that order; junction bases with no gene match: 7. The CDR3 has 17 amino acids. CDR3 in amino acids: CASSPRVAGGNTGELFF. The CDR3 bases are TGTGCCAGCAGCCCCCGGGTAGCGGGGGGGAACACCGGGGAGCTGTTTTTT.

The chain is built from TRBV24-1 and TRBJ1-1, with 7 bases identical to TRBD1. CDR1 and CDR2 from the germline V gene are KGHDR and SFDVKD. CDR3 size: 12 residues. V shed 3 bases and J 10 bases; nucleotides not matched to a gene: 4. In nucleotides, the CDR3 is TGTGCCACCAGTGATGACAGGGATGGAGCTTTCTTT. As protein: CATSDDRDGAFF.

The V gene is TRBV5-5, the J gene TRBJ1-1, with 7 nucleotides matching TRBD1. The J segment lost 4 bases and the V segment lost 2 bases, leaving 8 bases of the junction unmatched. Germline CDR1 and CDR2: SGHKS and YYEKEE (reference sequence). This CDR3 has 15 amino acids. The CDR3 sequence is CASSFGDREVTEAFF. The CDR3, as DNA: TGTGCCAGCAGCTTTGGTGACAGGGAGGTCACTGAAGCTTTCTTT.

The J gene is TRBJ1-4, the V gene TRBV5-6, with a weak D call TRBD1 (5 bases). Between the trimmed V and J ends, which lost 3 bases and 8 bases, there was a span of 17 bases. Germline CDR1 SGHDT, CDR2 YYEEEE. The CDR3 totals 15 residues. CDR3 protein: CASSSRWGPREKLFF. The DNA of the CDR3 is TGTGCCAGCAGCTCAAGGTGGGGCCCTCGGGAAAAACTGTTTTTT.

The chain recombines TRBV27 with TRBJ1-5; 9 bases are a match to TRBD1. This CDR3 is 15 amino acids long. CDR1 is MNHEY, CDR2 SMNVEV, per germline (reference sequence). V was clipped by 5 bases and J by 6 bases; unmatched bases: 8. The CDR3 spells CASSPRQGGSQPQHF. The CDR3 DNA reads as TGTGCCAGCAGTCCCAGACAGGGGGGAAGTCAGCCCCAGCATTTT.

This clonotype came up a few times. The rearrangement joins TRBV19 to TRBJ1-3; 8 nucleotides align to TRBD1. With 9 bases clipped from V and 4 bases from J, the junction kept 11 bases outside the gene matches. The germline V gene encodes CDR1 LNHDA and CDR2 SQIVND (reference sequence). The CDR3 spans 15 residues. The CDR3 bases are TGTGCCAGCCGAGGGCAGGGGGCACGAGGAAACACCATATATTTT. It is translated as CASRGQGARGNTIYF.

This clonotype was seen more than once but under ten times. The chain is built from TRBV11-2 and TRBJ2-5, with 8 bases identical to TRBD2. Looked up from germline, CDR1 is SGHAT and CDR2 is FQNNGV. V was clipped by 3 bases and J by 3 bases; unmatched bases: 6. The CDR3 is 15 amino acids. The CDR3 here is CASSLVTGGKETQYF. In DNA, the CDR3 is TGTGCCAGCAGCTTGGTAACGGGAGGGAAAGAGACCCAGTACTTC.

The chain combines TRBV6-6 with TRBJ1-5; D not certain. CDR1 MNHNY and CDR2 SVGAGI come from the germline V gene (reference sequence). V was cut by 0 bases and J by 14 bases, with 14 bases left in between. The CDR3 length is 13 residues. CDR3 amino acids: CASSYSTGSGEHF. CDR3 DNA sequence: TGTGCCAGCAGTTACTCGACCGGGAGCGGGGAGCATTTT.

The chain combines TRBV2 with TRBJ1-4; D is ambiguous. This CDR3 contains 13 residues. V was shortened by 8 bases and J by 8 bases, with 15 bases between the two germline ends. Germline CDR1 is SNHLY and CDR2 is FYNNEI. DNA of the CDR3: TGTGCCAGCCTAGTCGGGTCGAGGGAAAAACTGTTTTTT. This codes for CASLVGSREKLFF.

The chain uses TRBV12-3 or TRBV12-4 and TRBJ1-1, with 7 bases lining up with TRBD1. The junction had 9 bases not matched to a gene; V was cut back by 7 bases and J by 4 bases. The CDR3 is made up of 14 amino acids. The DNA for the CDR3 is TGTGCCAGCAACCCGACAGGGTCGAGCACTGAAGCTTTCTTT. Protein sequence: CASNPTGSSTEAFF.

As DNA, the CDR3 is TGTGCCAGCAGTGCCAGTGACAGGGTCGGGACTGAAGCTTTCTTT. Its protein is CASSASDRVGTEAFF. The chain is built from TRBV25-1 and TRBJ1-1; 7 nucleotides line up with TRBD1. The CDR3 has 15 amino acids. The ends lost 4 bases at V and 5 bases at J; junction bases unmatched: 10. Germline V gene sequence: CDR1 MGHDK, CDR2 SYGVNS.

V is TRBV7-9 and J is TRBJ2-2; 10 nucleotides line up with TRBD2. Germline loops: CDR1 SEHNR, CDR2 FQNEAQ (reference sequence). The CDR3 runs 20 residues. Losses at the gene ends were 5 bases for V and 2 bases for J; bases not matched to a gene: 17. The CDR3 DNA is TGTGCCAGCAGCCCGTCAGGGCTAGCGGGAGTAGGGATAAACACCGGGGAGCTGTTTTTT. Its protein is CASSPSGLAGVGINTGELFF. The whole variable domain, remainder taken from reference TRBV7-9 and TRBJ2-2, is DTGVSQNPRHKITKRGQNVTFRCDPISEHNRLYWYRQTLGQGPEFLTYFQNEAQLEKSRLLSDRFSAERPKGSFSTLEIQRTEQGDSAMYLCASSPSGLAGVGINTGELFFGEGSRLTVL.